This paragraph covers one T cell receptor (beta chain) sequence. Its antigen is unidentified. The repertoire was sequenced with immunoSEQ multiplex PCR; TCRdb's copy has only in-frame clones and lacks some. The sample consists of tens of thousands of clones, around 84% of them appearing once. This record comes from a study of T cells in localized non-small cell lung cancer. Germline V gene lookup returns CDR1 MDHEN and CDR2 SYDVKM. The length of the CDR3 is 14 residues. V gave up 6 bases and J gave up 4 bases; unmatched junction bases: 4. General study findings and limits: Because only a single region of the tumor was sequenced, heterogeneity remains possible.

The chain links TRBV28 to TRBJ2-2; the match to TRBD1 covers 8 bases. This clonotype was obtained from a man aged 18 to 49 with stage I lung adenocarcinoma. Material: peripheral blood, obtained before any cancer treatment. The CDR3 protein is CASRRTGGTGELFF. The CDR3 DNA sequence: TGTGCCAGCAGACGAACAGGGGGCACCGGGGAGCTGTTTTTT.